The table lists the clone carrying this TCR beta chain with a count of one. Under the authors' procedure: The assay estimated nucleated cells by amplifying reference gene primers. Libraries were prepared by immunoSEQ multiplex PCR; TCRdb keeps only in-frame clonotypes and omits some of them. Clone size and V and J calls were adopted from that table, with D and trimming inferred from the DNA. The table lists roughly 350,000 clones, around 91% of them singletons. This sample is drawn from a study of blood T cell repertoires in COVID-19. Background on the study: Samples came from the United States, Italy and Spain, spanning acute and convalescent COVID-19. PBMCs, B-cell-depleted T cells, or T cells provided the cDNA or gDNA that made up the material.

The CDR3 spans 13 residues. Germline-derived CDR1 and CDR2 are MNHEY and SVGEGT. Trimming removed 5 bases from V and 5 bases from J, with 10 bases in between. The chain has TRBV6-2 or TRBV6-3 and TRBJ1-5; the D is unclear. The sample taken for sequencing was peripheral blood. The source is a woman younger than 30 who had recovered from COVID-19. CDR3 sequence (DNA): TGTGCCAGCAGTAAATCGACTGATCAGCCCCAGCATTTT. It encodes CASSKSTDQPQHF.